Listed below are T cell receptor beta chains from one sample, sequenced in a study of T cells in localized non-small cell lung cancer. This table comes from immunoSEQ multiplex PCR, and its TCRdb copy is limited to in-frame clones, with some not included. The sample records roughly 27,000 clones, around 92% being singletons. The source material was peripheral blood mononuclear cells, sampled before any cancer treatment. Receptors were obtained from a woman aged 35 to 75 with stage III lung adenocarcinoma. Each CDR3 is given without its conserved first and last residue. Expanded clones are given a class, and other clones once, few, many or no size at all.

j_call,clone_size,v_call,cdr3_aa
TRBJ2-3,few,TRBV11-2,ASSLEWGTDTQY
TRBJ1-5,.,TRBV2,ASSEGTSLSPQH
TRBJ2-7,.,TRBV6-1,ASSDRGLSYEQY
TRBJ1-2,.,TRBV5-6,ASSLGRMYGYT
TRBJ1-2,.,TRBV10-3,AINPGTGVDGYT
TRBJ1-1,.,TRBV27,ASSLRGAVTEAF
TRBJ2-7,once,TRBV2,ASGVHSYEQY
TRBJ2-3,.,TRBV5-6,ASNYLLSTDTQY
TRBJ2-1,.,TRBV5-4,ASSAWGGGNEQF
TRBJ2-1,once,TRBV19,ASSTGQAISYNEQF
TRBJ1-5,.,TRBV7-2,ASSKVGGGGVGGNQPQH
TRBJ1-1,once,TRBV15,ATSASITTNTEAF
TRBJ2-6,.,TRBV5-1,ASSLQQSSGANVLT
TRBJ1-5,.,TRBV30,AWSTRMGSNQPQH
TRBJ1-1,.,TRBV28,ASSLGTGRGEAF
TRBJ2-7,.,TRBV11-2,ASSMTGQSYEQY
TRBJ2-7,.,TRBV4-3,ASSQDLSRDPPYEQY
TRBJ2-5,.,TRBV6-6,ASRRDRGGETQY
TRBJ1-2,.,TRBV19,ASSIQGVGGYT
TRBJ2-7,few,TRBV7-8,ASSFSDSLKY
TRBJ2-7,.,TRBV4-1,ASSQRAVTDSYEQY
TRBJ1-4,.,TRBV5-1,ASSLGDSQGEKLF
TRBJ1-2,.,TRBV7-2,ASSPGQSLYGYT
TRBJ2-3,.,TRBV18,ASSRESRTDTQY
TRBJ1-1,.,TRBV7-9,ASSLQMDTEAF
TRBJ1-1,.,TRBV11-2,ASSFVLRGTEAF
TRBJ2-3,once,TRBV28,ASSFGGIGDTQY
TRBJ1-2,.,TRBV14,ASSQGSGPNYGYT
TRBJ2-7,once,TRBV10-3,AISPRGDEQY
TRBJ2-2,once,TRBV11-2,ASSLVPSGELF
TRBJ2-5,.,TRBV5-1,ASRSSVQETQY
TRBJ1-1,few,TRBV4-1,ASSLGEFTEAF
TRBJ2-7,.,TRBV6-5,ASSYGGMTYEQY
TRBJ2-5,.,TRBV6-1,ASSDGLAYKETQY
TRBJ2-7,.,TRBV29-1,SVGVGSYEQY
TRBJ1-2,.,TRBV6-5,ASSYDRRGTGAGYT
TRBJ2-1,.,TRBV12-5,ASGLRTSGTNEQF
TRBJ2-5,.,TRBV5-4,ASSATSGRTQTQY
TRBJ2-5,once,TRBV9,ASSVGPSGGEEETQY
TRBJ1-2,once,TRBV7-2,ASSLVRTNYGYT
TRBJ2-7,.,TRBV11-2,ASSWTGTYEQY
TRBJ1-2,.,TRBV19,ASSIGQQMNYGYT
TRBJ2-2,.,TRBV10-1,ASSASTGELF
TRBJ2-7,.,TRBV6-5,ASSERGEQY
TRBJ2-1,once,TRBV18,ASSPPELAGDPF